This TCR beta chain was observed in a study of T cells in Graves' hyperthyroidism and ophthalmopathy. Study-wide results and limits: Within blood appeared most thyroid clonotypes that had expanded above 0.001. The model anticipated ophthalmopathy a median around 6 months pre-onset.

Comments on this clonotype: Its matching antigen is unknown.

Source material for PBMCs was less than 12 ml fresh peripheral blood. The length of the CDR3 is 16 residues. The junction had 8 bases not matched to a gene; V was cut back by 0 bases and J by 7 bases. The V gene's germline CDR1 is SGHKS and CDR2 YYEKEE (reference sequence). Amplification of TCR beta CDR3 regions was performed using RNA transcripts as template. Initially, a first-round RT-PCR of the TCR CDR3 employed the HTBI primer set. TCRdb called the multiplex PCR reads again in MiXCR, with one record for every CDR3 protein. The sample contains about 560,000 distinct CDR3 sequences, about a sixth of which appear only once.

The chain uses TRBV5-5 and TRBJ2-1; 9 bases match TRBD1. The source is a woman between 18 and 29 years old with Graves' hyperthyroidism. Material for sequencing was blood. CDR3 nucleotide sequence: TGTGCCAGCAGCTTGGAAGTACAGGGGGCTCGGAATGAGCAGTTCTTC. Its protein is CASSLEVQGARNEQFF.